Listed below are T cell receptor beta chains from one sample, sequenced in a study of cytomegalovirus exposure and HLA in healthy donors. Assay: immunoSEQ multiplex PCR; the TCRdb copy retains only in-frame clones and omits some. The sample lists under 150,000 clones, 70% to 90% occurring once. The sequenced material came from PBMCs. The receptors derive from a man in his late teens or twenties in good health and CMV-seropositive. Each CDR3 is given with its conserved first and last residue. The D gene is left open where the match is weak. The size field is filled for only some rows; it gives once, few, many or a size class.

TRBJ2-7 | . | TRBV5-5 | TRBD1 | TGTGCCAGCAGCTCCCTGGGACAGGGGTTCGACGAGCAGTACTTC | CASSSLGQGFDEQYF
TRBJ2-5 | . | TRBV5-6 | TRBD1 | TGTGCCAGCAGCTTGGTGGGACAGGGCGTTCAAGAGACCCAGTACTTC | CASSLVGQGVQETQYF
TRBJ2-7 | . | TRBV5-1 | . | TGCGCCAGCAGCTTGGGGACAGCGAGTCCATCCGAGCAGTACTTC | CASSLGTASPSEQYF
TRBJ1-4 | once | TRBV7-9 | . | TGTGCCAGCAGTGTACAGGGAGAAGGGCTGTTTTTT | CASSVQGEGLFF
TRBJ2-1 | . | TRBV10-3 | TRBD2 | TGTGCCATCAGGTCCCCTAGCGGGGGGAGGAATGAGCAGTTCTTC | CAIRSPSGGRNEQFF
TRBJ1-1 | . | TRBV12-5 | . | TGTGCTAGTGCCCCGGGCGGCGGGAAAGCTTTCTTT | CASAPGGGKAFF
TRBJ2-7 | once | TRBV4-1 | TRBD2 | TGCGCCAGCAGCCTCGGTGAGGGACTAGCGGGGAGACGATCCTACGAGCAGTACTTC | CASSLGEGLAGRRSYEQYF
TRBJ2-3 | . | TRBV30 | TRBD1 | TGTGCCTGGAGTAAGGGGACAGATGGGGATACGCAGTATTTT | CAWSKGTDGDTQYF
TRBJ2-2 | . | TRBV29-1 | TRBD1 | TGCAGCTCGACCGGGACAGGGAACACCGGGGAGCTGTTTTTT | CSSTGTGNTGELFF
TRBJ2-2 | . | TRBV5-4 | . | TGTGCCAGCAGCGGAGAGGTGACCGGGGAGCTGTTTTTT | CASSGEVTGELFF
TRBJ2-1 | . | TRBV2 | . | TGTGCCAGCAGTGCGGGTCTGGCAAATGAGCAGTTCTTC | CASSAGLANEQFF
TRBJ1-1 | . | TRBV27 | . | TGTGCCAGCAGTTTAATGGCCAAGAACACTGAAGCTTTCTTT | CASSLMAKNTEAFF
TRBJ1-2 | . | TRBV5-5 | . | TGTGCCAGCAGCTCCGGTGAGGGGGTTGGCTATGGCTACACCTTC | CASSSGEGVGYGYTF
TRBJ2-7 | few | TRBV6-1 | TRBD1 | TGTGCCAGCAGTTCAAGGGACAGGGTTTTTGACGAGCAGTACTTC | CASSSRDRVFDEQYF
TRBJ2-7 | . | TRBV7-9 | . | TGTGCCAGCAGCTCCCGGAGGTCCATCTACGAGCAGTACTTC | CASSSRRSIYEQYF
TRBJ2-1 | . | TRBV6-4 | . | TGTGCCAGCGCTCGCGGGGCCGTCGGTGAGCAGTTCTTC | CASARGAVGEQFF
TRBJ2-1 | . | TRBV10-2 | . | TGCGCCAGCAATGCAGGGAATTCCTACAATGAGCAGTTCTTC | CASNAGNSYNEQFF
TRBJ2-1 | . | TRBV5-1 | TRBD2 | TGCGCCAGCAGCCCAACGCCACTAGCGGGAAACACTCCCAATGAGCAGTTCTTC | CASSPTPLAGNTPNEQFF
TRBJ2-1 | few | TRBV9 | TRBD1 | TGTGCCAGCAGCGTAGGAGGGCGGGACAGGGACAATGAGCAGTTCTTC | CASSVGGRDRDNEQFF
TRBJ2-5 | . | TRBV13 | TRBD2 | TGTGCCAGCAGCTTACGTACTAGCGGGAGCCAGACCCAGTACTTC | CASSLRTSGSQTQYF
TRBJ2-2 | . | TRBV6-4 | TRBD2 | TGTGCCAGCAGAGCCGGGGGGACCGGGGAGCTGTTTTTT | CASRAGGTGELFF
TRBJ2-7 | once | TRBV2 | . | TGTGCCAGCAGTGCGGCTAGCTACGAGCAGTACTTC | CASSAASYEQYF
TRBJ2-7 | once | TRBV7-9 | TRBD2 | TGTGCCAGCAGCTTAGCGCGTCCTAGCGGGAGGGCCTACGAGCAGTACTTC | CASSLARPSGRAYEQYF
TRBJ2-7 | . | TRBV28 | TRBD2 | TGTGCCAGCAGTTTCGGGACTAGTTCCGAGCAGTACTTC | CASSFGTSSEQYF
TRBJ1-5 | . | TRBV6-1 | . | TGTGCCAGCAGTGAAGATAGGCAGGGCCGGCAGCCCCAGCATTTT | CASSEDRQGRQPQHF
TRBJ2-7 | . | TRBV2 | TRBD1 | TGTGCCAGCAGTGGGACAGGGATATCCTACGAGCAGTACTTC | CASSGTGISYEQYF
TRBJ2-3 | . | TRBV5-1 | TRBD1 | TGCGCCAGCAGCTTCCCGACAGGGTCTCTCACAGATACGCAGTATTTT | CASSFPTGSLTDTQYF
TRBJ1-1 | . | TRBV6-5 | TRBD1 | TGTGCCAGCAGTGACGACAGGGAGAACACTGAAGCTTTCTTT | CASSDDRENTEAFF
TRBJ2-1 | once | TRBV27 | TRBD2 | TGTGCCAGCAGTTTGGGAGGGAGCTACAATGAGCAGTTCTTC | CASSLGGSYNEQFF
TRBJ2-1 | . | TRBV7-7 | TRBD1 | TGTGCCAGCAGCTCCGACAGGGGGCTAGGCAATGAGCAGTTCTTC | CASSSDRGLGNEQFF
TRBJ2-1 | . | TRBV5-1 | TRBD2 | TGCGCCAGCAGCTTGGATAGCGGGGCATACAATGAGCAGTTCTTC | CASSLDSGAYNEQFF
TRBJ1-6 | few | TRBV10-1 | TRBD1 | TGCGCCAGCAGTACCGGGACAGGGGATTCACCCCTCCACTTT | CASSTGTGDSPLHF
TRBJ2-1 | few | TRBV2 | . | TGTGCCACCCATAGCCACGACAATGAGCAGTTCTTC | CATHSHDNEQFF
TRBJ2-7 | . | TRBV6-1 | TRBD2 | TGTGCCAGCAGTCTTGAGGCGGGAGGGCTCTACGAGCAGTACTTC | CASSLEAGGLYEQYF
TRBJ2-7 | once | TRBV5-6 | . | TGTGCCAGCAGCTTGGCGTTGTACGAGCAGTACTTC | CASSLALYEQYF
TRBJ2-2 | . | TRBV19 | . | TGTGCCACCGAGGCGGCAGGGTATGGGGAGCTGTTTTTT | CATEAAGYGELFF
TRBJ1-2 | . | TRBV6-1 | . | TGTGCCAGCAGTGGCCGGGGAGGTTTCGGCTACACCTTC | CASSGRGGFGYTF
TRBJ2-3 | . | TRBV5-1 | . | TGCGCCAGCAGCTTGACTACAGATACGCAGTATTTT | CASSLTTDTQYF
TRBJ2-2 | . | TRBV19 | TRBD2 | TGTGCCAGTAAACCGGGACTAGCCGCGTCGTTCACCGGGGAGCTGTTTTTT | CASKPGLAASFTGELFF
TRBJ2-1 | few | TRBV9 | TRBD2 | TGTGCCAGCAGCGTGGGAGGGTCCACCTACAATGAGCAGTTCTTC | CASSVGGSTYNEQFF
TRBJ1-4 | . | TRBV5-1 | TRBD1 | TGCGCCAGCAGGGGGGACAGGGGAAATGAAAAACTGTTTTTT | CASRGDRGNEKLFF
TRBJ2-5 | . | TRBV7-8 | TRBD1 | TGTGCCAGCAGCTTACTGACAGGGGTCCAAGAGACCCAGTACTTC | CASSLLTGVQETQYF
TRBJ2-1 | . | TRBV11-3 | TRBD1 | TGTGCCAGCAGCTCCGCTCCCAGGGGGCCGAAGGAGTTCTTC | CASSSAPRGPKEFF
TRBJ1-2 | . | TRBV29-1 | . | TGCAGCGTTGAAGATCCCCATTCGCGGGGCGAGGGTGCAGTCTACACCTTC | CSVEDPHSRGEGAVYTF
TRBJ2-4 | . | TRBV18 | . | TGTGCCAGCTCACCGGTACAGGGACCTCTAGCCAAAAACATTCAGTACTTC | CASSPVQGPLAKNIQYF
TRBJ2-6 | . | TRBV5-1 | TRBD1 | TGCGCCAGCAGTGACAGGGGACGCTTAGATGGGGCCAACGTCCTGACTTTC | CASSDRGRLDGANVLTF